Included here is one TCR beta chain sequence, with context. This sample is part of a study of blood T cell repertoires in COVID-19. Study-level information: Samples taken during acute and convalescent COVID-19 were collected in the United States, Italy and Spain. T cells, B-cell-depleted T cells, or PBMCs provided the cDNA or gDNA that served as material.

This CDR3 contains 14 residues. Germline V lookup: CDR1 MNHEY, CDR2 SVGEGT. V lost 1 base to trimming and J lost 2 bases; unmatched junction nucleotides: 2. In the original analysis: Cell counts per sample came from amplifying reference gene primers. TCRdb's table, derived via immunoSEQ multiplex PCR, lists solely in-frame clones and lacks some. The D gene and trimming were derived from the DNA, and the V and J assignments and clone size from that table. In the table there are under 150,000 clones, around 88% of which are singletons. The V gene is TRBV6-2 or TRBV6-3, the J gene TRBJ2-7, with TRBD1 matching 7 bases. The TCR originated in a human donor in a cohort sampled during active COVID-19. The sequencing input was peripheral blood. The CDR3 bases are TGTGCCAGCAGTTACTGGCAGGGGGCCTACGAGCAGTACTTC. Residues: CASSYWQGAYEQYF.